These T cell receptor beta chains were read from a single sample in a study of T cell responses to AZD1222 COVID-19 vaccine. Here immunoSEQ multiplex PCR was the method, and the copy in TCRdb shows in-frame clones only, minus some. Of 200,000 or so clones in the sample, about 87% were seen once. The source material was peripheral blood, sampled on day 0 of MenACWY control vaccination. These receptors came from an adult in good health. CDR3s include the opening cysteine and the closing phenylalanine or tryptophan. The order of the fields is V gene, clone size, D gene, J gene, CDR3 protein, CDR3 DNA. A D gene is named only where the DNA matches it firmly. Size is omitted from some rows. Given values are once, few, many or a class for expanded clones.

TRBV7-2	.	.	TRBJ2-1	CASCSGLRNEQFF	TGTGCCAGCTGCAGCGGCCTAAGGAATGAGCAGTTCTTC
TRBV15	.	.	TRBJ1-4	CATSTRGANEKLFF	TGTGCCACCAGCACTCGAGGGGCTAATGAAAAACTGTTTTTT
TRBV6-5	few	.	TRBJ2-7	CASRPTWGAAYEQYF	TGTGCCAGCAGACCAACCTGGGGTGCGGCCTACGAGCAGTACTTC
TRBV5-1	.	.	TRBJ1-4	CASILGPGGTDEKLFF	TGCGCCAGCATCTTGGGGCCGGGAGGGACGGATGAAAAACTGTTTTTT
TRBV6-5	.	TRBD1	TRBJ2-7	CASSAGTGYEQYF	TGTGCCAGCAGCGCTGGGACAGGCTACGAGCAGTACTTC
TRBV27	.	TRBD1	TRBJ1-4	CASSSPGTGHEKLFF	TGTGCCAGCAGTTCCCCCGGGACAGGGCATGAAAAACTGTTTTTT
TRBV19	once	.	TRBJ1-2	CASSIGRLGGSGYTF	TGTGCCAGTAGTATCGGGAGGCTGGGTGGTAGTGGCTACACCTTC
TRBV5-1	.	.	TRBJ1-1	CASSLTSTNTEAFF	TGCGCCAGCAGCTTGACAAGTACGAACACTGAAGCTTTCTTT
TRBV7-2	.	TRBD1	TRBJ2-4	CASSFTGAGNIQYF	TGTGCCAGCAGCTTCACAGGGGCGGGAAACATTCAGTACTTC
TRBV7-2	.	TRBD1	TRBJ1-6	CASSLGTGRSPLHF	TGTGCCAGCAGCTTAGGGACAGGGAGGTCACCCCTCCACTTT
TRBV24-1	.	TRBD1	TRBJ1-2	CATSDRQGNYGYTF	TGTGCCACCAGTGATCGACAGGGAAACTATGGCTACACCTTC
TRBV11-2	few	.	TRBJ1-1	CASSFGNTEAFF	TGTGCCAGCAGCTTTGGGAACACTGAAGCTTTCTTT
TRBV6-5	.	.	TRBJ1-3	CASRTGGGNTIYF	TGTGCCAGCAGGACTGGGGGTGGAAACACCATATATTTT
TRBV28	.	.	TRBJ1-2	CASSFEPGATYGYTF	TGTGCCAGCAGTTTTGAACCGGGGGCGACCTATGGCTACACCTTC
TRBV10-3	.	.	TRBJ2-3	CAISPGPTRTDTQYF	TGTGCCATCAGCCCAGGCCCGACCCGCACAGATACGCAGTATTTT
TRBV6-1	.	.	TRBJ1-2	CASSEAEIYGYTF	TGTGCCAGCAGTGAAGCAGAGATCTATGGCTACACCTTC
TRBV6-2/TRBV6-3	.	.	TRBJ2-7	CASSRPGEEQYF	TGTGCCAGCAGTAGACCCGGCGAGGAGCAGTACTTC
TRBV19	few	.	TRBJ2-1	CASSPSYNEQFF	TGTGCCAGTAGTCCTTCGTACAATGAGCAGTTCTTC
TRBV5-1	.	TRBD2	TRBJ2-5	CASSLGSGGPQETQYF	TGCGCCAGCAGCTTGGGTAGCGGGGGGCCGCAAGAGACCCAGTACTTC
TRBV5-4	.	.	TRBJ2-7	CASSGGTGITYEQYF	TGTGCCAGCAGTGGCGGCACGGGAATAACCTACGAGCAGTACTTC
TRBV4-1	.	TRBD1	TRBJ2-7	CASSQDLGQAGYEQYF	TGCGCCAGCAGCCAAGATTTGGGACAGGCAGGCTACGAGCAGTACTTC
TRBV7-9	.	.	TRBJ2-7	CASSLSGGAPNEQYF	TGTGCCAGCAGCTTATCTGGGGGAGCCCCGAACGAGCAGTACTTC
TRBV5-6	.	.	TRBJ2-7	CASSLGQPRPIEQYF	TGTGCCAGCAGCTTAGGGCAGCCACGACCCATCGAGCAGTACTTC